This is a list of T cell receptor beta chains from one sample in a study of blood T cells in healthy people across ages. A single record per CDR3 protein comes from TCRdb applying MiXCR to the 5' RACE reads. The sample yields fewer than 2,000,000 distinct CDR3 sequences, roughly 32% seen once. Sequencing was performed on blood. These receptors all stem from a woman in her 30s in good health. Each CDR3 is given with its conserved first and last residue. Fields, in order: clone size, D gene, V gene, J gene, CDR3 DNA, CDR3 protein. D genes are given only for firm matches. Rows give clone size only sometimes, using once, few, many, or a class for an expanded clone.

clone size: NA; D gene: TRBD2; V gene: TRBV20-1; J gene: TRBJ2-1; CDR3 DNA: TGCAGTGTTCCGGGACTAGCGGACCCGAGCTCCTACAATGAGCAGTTCTTC; CDR3 protein: CSVPGLADPSSYNEQFF
clone size: once; D gene: NA; V gene: TRBV24-1; J gene: TRBJ1-2; CDR3 DNA: TGTGCCACCGGACTTTTTTATGGCTACACCTTC; CDR3 protein: CATGLFYGYTF
clone size: few; D gene: NA; V gene: TRBV7-9; J gene: TRBJ1-2; CDR3 DNA: TGTGCCAGCAGCTTAAACCCGGGTCGCGGGAACTATGGCTACACCTTC; CDR3 protein: CASSLNPGRGNYGYTF
clone size: NA; D gene: TRBD2; V gene: TRBV4-1; J gene: TRBJ2-7; CDR3 DNA: TGCGCCAGCAGCCAAGAAGTCGGGGGGTTGTCCTACGAGCAGTACTTC; CDR3 protein: CASSQEVGGLSYEQYF
clone size: NA; D gene: TRBD2; V gene: TRBV7-6; J gene: TRBJ2-1; CDR3 DNA: TGTGCCAGCAGCTTAGGACTAGCGGGACCGAAGGGTGAGCAGTTCTTC; CDR3 protein: CASSLGLAGPKGEQFF
clone size: NA; D gene: NA; V gene: TRBV10-3; J gene: TRBJ2-1; CDR3 DNA: TGTGCCACCACCGGGTCTAGAGAAAGTCAAAGCAATGAGCAGTTCTTC; CDR3 protein: CATTGSRESQSNEQFF
clone size: NA; D gene: NA; V gene: TRBV29-1; J gene: TRBJ2-1; CDR3 DNA: TGCAGCGCCTCGAAACCCCCGAGGTACAATGAGCAGTTCTTC; CDR3 protein: CSASKPPRYNEQFF
clone size: NA; D gene: NA; V gene: TRBV14; J gene: TRBJ2-5; CDR3 DNA: TGTGCCAGCAGCCTACGCCGGGCAGGGCATCAAGAGACCCAGTACTTC; CDR3 protein: CASSLRRAGHQETQYF
clone size: NA; D gene: NA; V gene: TRBV20-1; J gene: TRBJ1-1; CDR3 DNA: TGCAGTGCTAGAGACGACAGTTCCCACACTGAAGCTTTCTTT; CDR3 protein: CSARDDSSHTEAFF
clone size: few; D gene: TRBD2; V gene: TRBV28; J gene: TRBJ2-5; CDR3 DNA: TGTGCCAGCAGCCAAGCGGGAGGAGTAGAGACCCAGTACTTC; CDR3 protein: CASSQAGGVETQYF
clone size: NA; D gene: NA; V gene: TRBV10-2; J gene: TRBJ2-3; CDR3 DNA: TGCGCCAGCAGGGTAGAGGCTCCAGATACGCAGTATTTT; CDR3 protein: CASRVEAPDTQYF
clone size: NA; D gene: TRBD2; V gene: TRBV9; J gene: TRBJ2-5; CDR3 DNA: TGTGCCAGCAGCTATAGTAGCGGGAGGGTTGGGGAGACCCAGTACTTC; CDR3 protein: CASSYSSGRVGETQYF
clone size: NA; D gene: NA; V gene: TRBV28; J gene: TRBJ1-2; CDR3 DNA: TGTGCCAGCAGTACGGGGGGGTACTATGGCTACACCTTC; CDR3 protein: CASSTGGYYGYTF
clone size: few; D gene: NA; V gene: TRBV11-2; J gene: TRBJ2-1; CDR3 DNA: TGTGCCAGCAGCACCCTAGCCACCCTACTCTACAATGAGCAGTTCTTC; CDR3 protein: CASSTLATLLYNEQFF
clone size: NA; D gene: NA; V gene: TRBV4-2; J gene: TRBJ1-1; CDR3 DNA: TGTGCCAGCAGCCACCTAGAGAACACTGAAGCTTTCTTT; CDR3 protein: CASSHLENTEAFF
clone size: few; D gene: TRBD2; V gene: TRBV27; J gene: TRBJ2-7; CDR3 DNA: TGTGCCAGCAGTTTATTGGCTAGCGGGGCGAGCTCCTACGAGCAGTACTTC; CDR3 protein: CASSLLASGASSYEQYF
clone size: few; D gene: TRBD1; V gene: TRBV11-2; J gene: TRBJ2-1; CDR3 DNA: TGTGCCAGCAGCTTAGCGCTTGGGACAGGGGCGATGAAGGAGCAGTTCTTC; CDR3 protein: CASSLALGTGAMKEQFF
clone size: many; D gene: NA; V gene: TRBV4-1; J gene: TRBJ2-1; CDR3 DNA: TGCGCCAGCAGCCTGGAAGTACCGGGACGGAAGATAGGTGAGCAGTTCTTC; CDR3 protein: CASSLEVPGRKIGEQFF
clone size: many; D gene: NA; V gene: TRBV20-1; J gene: TRBJ2-7; CDR3 DNA: TGCAGTGCTAGAGGAGAGGCACCTACGGCGCAGTACTTC; CDR3 protein: CSARGEAPTAQYF
clone size: few; D gene: NA; V gene: TRBV4-1; J gene: TRBJ2-6; CDR3 DNA: TGCGCCAGCAGCCCCCGATTCTCTGGGGCCAACGTCCTGACTTTC; CDR3 protein: CASSPRFSGANVLTF
clone size: few; D gene: NA; V gene: TRBV6-6; J gene: TRBJ2-7; CDR3 DNA: TGTGCCAGCAGTTACTCGAGGGCTACTGGGTACGACGAGCAGTACTTC; CDR3 protein: CASSYSRATGYDEQYF
clone size: NA; D gene: TRBD2; V gene: TRBV29-1; J gene: TRBJ2-7; CDR3 DNA: TGCAGCGTTGTCCTTCATCCTAGCGGCTACGGGCAGTACTTC; CDR3 protein: CSVVLHPSGYGQYF
clone size: few; D gene: NA; V gene: TRBV6-5; J gene: TRBJ2-1; CDR3 DNA: TGTGCCAGCAGCGGTCGGAGGGCCTACAATGAGCAGTTCTTC; CDR3 protein: CASSGRRAYNEQFF
clone size: NA; D gene: TRBD2; V gene: TRBV7-2; J gene: TRBJ2-7; CDR3 DNA: TGTGCCTGCAGCTTGGGGCCCCCACGGGGGGTAACCTACGAGCAGTACTTC; CDR3 protein: CACSLGPPRGVTYEQYF
clone size: NA; D gene: NA; V gene: TRBV20-1; J gene: TRBJ2-3; CDR3 DNA: TGCAGTGCCCCTAGTTCACCGGGACTCTCCACAGATACGCAGTATTTT; CDR3 protein: CSAPSSPGLSTDTQYF
clone size: NA; D gene: NA; V gene: TRBV27; J gene: TRBJ2-7; CDR3 DNA: TGTGCCAGCAGTTTAAGTGTGGGGATAAACGAGCAGTACTTC; CDR3 protein: CASSLSVGINEQYF
clone size: NA; D gene: TRBD2; V gene: TRBV3-1; J gene: TRBJ2-1; CDR3 DNA: TGTGCCAGCAGCCAAGTATTAGCGGGGGGTCGGAATGAGCAGTTCTTC; CDR3 protein: CASSQVLAGGRNEQFF
clone size: NA; D gene: NA; V gene: TRBV7-9; J gene: TRBJ2-5; CDR3 DNA: TGTGCCAGCAGCCCCCTAGGGGCGGACCAAGAGACCCAGTACTTC; CDR3 protein: CASSPLGADQETQYF